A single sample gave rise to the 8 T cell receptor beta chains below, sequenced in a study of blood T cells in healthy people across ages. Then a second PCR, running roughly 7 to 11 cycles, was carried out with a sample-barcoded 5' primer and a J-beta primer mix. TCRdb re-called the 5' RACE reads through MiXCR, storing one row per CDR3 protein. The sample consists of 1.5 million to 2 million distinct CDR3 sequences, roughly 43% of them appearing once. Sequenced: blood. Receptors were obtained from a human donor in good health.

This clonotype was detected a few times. The CDR3 nucleotides read TGCGCCAGCACGGGGGAGGATCCTTCGGTTGAAGAGCAGTACTTC. It encodes CASTGEDPSVEEQYF. This chain joins TRBV5-1 and TRBJ2-7; TRBD2 might be the D (6 bases). Germline CDR1 reads SGHRS; CDR2 reads YFSETQ. CDR3 length: 15 residues. The V and J ends lost 6 bases and 7 bases respectively, with 23 bases between them.

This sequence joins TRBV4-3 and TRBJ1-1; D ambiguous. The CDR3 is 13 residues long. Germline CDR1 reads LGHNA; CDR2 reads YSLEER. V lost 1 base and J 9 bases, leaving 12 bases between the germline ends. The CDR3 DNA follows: TGCGCCAGCAGCCAAGCTATGGGTGCTCAAGCTTTCTTT. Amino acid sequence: CASSQAMGAQAFF.

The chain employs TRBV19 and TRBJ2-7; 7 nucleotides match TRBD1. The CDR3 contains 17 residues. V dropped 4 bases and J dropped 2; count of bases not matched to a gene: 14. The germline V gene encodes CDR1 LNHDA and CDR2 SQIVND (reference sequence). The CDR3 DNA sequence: TGTGCCAGTAGTACAGACCCGATCTGGGGACAGACCTACGAGCAGTACTTC. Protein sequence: CASSTDPIWGQTYEQYF.

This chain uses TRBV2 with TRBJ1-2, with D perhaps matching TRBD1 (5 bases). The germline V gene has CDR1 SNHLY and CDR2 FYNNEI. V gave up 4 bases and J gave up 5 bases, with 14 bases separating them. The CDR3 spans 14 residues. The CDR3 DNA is TGTGCCAGCAGTGGGGGCGGTAGTTGGTATGGCTACACCTTC. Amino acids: CASSGGGSWYGYTF.

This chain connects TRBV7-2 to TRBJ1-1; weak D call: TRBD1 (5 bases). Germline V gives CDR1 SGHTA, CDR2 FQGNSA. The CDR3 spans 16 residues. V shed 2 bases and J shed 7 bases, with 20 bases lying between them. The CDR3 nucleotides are TGTGCCAGCAGCTTAATGAAGAATGTCGGGGACGGTGAAGCTTTCTTT. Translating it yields CASSLMKNVGDGEAFF.

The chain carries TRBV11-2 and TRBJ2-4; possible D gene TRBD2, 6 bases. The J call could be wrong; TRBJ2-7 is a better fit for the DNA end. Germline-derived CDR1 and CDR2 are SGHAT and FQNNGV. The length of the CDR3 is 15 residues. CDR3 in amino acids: CASSLAGGVTYEQYF. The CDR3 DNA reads TGTGCCAGCAGCTTAGCTGGCGGGGTCACCTACGAGCAGTACTTC.

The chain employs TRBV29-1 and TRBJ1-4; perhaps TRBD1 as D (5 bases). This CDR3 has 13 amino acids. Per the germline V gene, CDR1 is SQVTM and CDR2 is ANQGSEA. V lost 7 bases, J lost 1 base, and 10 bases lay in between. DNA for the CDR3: TGCAGCGGTAGGGGCGGAACTAATGAAAAACTGTTTTTT. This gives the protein CSGRGGTNEKLFF. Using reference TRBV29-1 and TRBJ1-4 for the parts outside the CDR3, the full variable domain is SAVISQKPSRDICQRGTSLTIQCQVDSQVTMMFWYRQQPGQSLTLIATANQGSEATYESGFVIDKFPISRPNLTFSTLTVSNMSPEDSSIYLCSGRGGTNEKLFFGSGTQLSVL.

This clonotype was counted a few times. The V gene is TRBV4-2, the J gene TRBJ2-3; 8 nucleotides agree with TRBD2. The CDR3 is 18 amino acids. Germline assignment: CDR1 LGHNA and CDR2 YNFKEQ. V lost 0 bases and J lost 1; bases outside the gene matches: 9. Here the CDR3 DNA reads TGTGCCAGCAGCCAAGATAGTGGTCCAGCGGGGGGCACAGATACGCAGTATTTT. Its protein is CASSQDSGPAGGTDTQYF.